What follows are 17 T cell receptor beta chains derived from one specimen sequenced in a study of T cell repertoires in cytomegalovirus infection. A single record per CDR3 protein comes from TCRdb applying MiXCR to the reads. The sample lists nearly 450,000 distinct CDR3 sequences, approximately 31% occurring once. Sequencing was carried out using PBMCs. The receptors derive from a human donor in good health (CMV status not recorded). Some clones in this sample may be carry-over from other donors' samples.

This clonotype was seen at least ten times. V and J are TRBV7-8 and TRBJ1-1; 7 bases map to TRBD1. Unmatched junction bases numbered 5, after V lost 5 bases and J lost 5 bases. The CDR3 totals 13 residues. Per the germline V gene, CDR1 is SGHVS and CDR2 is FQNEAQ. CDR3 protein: CASSKTGETEAFF. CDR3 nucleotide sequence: TGTGCCAGCAGCAAAACAGGGGAAACTGAAGCTTTCTTT.

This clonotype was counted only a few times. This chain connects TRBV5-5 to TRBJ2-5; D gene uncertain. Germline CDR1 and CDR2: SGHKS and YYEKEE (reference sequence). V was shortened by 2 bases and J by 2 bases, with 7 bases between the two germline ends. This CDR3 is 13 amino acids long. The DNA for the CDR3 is TGTGCCAGCAGCTTCCGGGCTCAAGAGACCCAGTACTTC. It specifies CASSFRAQETQYF. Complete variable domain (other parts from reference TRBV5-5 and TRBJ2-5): DAGVTQSPTHLIKTRGQQVTLRCSPISGHKSVSWYQQVLGQGPQFIFQYYEKEERGRGNFPDRFSARQFPNYSSELNVNALLLGDSALYLCASSFRAQETQYFGPGTRLLVL.

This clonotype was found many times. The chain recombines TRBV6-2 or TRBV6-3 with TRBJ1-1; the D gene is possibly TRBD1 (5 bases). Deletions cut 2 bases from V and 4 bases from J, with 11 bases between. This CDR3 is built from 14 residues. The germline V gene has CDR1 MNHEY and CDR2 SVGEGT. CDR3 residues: CASSYRIRGTEAFF. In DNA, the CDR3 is TGTGCCAGCAGTTACAGGATTAGGGGCACTGAAGCTTTCTTT.

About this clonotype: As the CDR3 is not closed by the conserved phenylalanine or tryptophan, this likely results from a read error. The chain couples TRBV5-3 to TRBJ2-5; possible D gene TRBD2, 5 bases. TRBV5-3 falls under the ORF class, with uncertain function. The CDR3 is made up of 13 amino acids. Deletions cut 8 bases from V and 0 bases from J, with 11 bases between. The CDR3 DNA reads TGTGCCAGCAGCCCGGGAAACCAAGAGACCCAGTACTTA. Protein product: CASSPGNQETQYL.

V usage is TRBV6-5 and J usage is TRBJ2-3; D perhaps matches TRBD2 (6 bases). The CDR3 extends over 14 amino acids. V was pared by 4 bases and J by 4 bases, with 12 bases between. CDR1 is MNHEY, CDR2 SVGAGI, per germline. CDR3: CASSSPGLPDTQYF. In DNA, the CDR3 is TGTGCCAGCAGTTCCCCGGGACTCCCAGATACGCAGTATTTT.

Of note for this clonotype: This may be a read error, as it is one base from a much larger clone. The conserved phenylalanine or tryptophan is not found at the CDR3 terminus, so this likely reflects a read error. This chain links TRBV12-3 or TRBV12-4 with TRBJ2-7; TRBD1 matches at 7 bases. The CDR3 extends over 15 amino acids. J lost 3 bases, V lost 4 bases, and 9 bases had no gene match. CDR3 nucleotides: TGTGCCAGCAGTTCCTCCGGGACAGTCTTCTACGAGCAGTACTTA. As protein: CASSSSGTVFYEQYL.

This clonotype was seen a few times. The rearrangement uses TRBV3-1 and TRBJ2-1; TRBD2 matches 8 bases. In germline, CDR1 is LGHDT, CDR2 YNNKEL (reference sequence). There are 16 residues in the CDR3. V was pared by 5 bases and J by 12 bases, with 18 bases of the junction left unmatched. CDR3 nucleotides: TGTGCCAGCAGCTTCTGGAGCGGGGGCCGAGGTCATGGGCAGTTCTTC. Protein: CASSFWSGGRGHGQFF.

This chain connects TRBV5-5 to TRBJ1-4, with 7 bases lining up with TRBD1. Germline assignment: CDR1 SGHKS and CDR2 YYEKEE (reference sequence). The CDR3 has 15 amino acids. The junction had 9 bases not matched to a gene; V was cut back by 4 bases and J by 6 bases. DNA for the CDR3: TGTGCCAGCAGCCCTCGGAGGGGGCGGGATGAAAAACTGTTTTTT. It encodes CASSPRRGRDEKLFF.

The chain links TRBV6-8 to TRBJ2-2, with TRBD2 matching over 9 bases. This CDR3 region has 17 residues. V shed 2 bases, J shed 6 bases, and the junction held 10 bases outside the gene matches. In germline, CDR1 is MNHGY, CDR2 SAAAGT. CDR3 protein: CASSYTFAGGYAGELFF. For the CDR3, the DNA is TGTGCCAGCAGTTACACCTTCGCGGGGGGGTACGCCGGGGAGCTGTTTTTT.

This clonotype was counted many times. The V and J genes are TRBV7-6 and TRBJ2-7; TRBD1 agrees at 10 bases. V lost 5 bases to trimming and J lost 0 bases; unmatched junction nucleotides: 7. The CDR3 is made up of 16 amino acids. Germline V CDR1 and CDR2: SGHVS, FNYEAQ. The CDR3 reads CASSQDRGRLSYEQYF. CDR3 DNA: TGTGCCAGCAGCCAAGACAGGGGGCGTCTCTCCTACGAGCAGTACTTC.

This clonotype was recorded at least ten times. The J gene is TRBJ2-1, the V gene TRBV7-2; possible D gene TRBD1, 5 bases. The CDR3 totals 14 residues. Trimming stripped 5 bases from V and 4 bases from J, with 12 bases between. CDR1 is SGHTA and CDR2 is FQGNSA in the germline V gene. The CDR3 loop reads CASSARGGYNEQFF. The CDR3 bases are TGTGCCAGCAGCGCTAGGGGCGGTTACAATGAGCAGTTCTTC.

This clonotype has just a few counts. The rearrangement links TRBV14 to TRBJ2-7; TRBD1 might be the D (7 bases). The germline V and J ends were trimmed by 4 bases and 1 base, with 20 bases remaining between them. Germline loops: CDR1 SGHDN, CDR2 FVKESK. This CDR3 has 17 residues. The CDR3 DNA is TGTGCCAGCAGCCGGACCTACACAGGGGAGGCGTCCTACGAGCAGTACTTC. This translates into CASSRTYTGEASYEQYF.

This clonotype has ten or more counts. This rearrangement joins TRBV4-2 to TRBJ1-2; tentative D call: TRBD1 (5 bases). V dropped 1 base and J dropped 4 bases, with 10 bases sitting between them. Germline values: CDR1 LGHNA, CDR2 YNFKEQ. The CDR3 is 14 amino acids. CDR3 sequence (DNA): TGTGCCAGCAGCCAAGCAGACAGCCTCTATGGCTACACCTTC. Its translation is CASSQADSLYGYTF.

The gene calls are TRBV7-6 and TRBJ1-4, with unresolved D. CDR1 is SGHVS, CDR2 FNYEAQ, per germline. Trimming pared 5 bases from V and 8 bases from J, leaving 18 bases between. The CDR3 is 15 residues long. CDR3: CASSPLASTGEKLFF. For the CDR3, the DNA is TGTGCCAGCAGCCCCCTCGCGTCCACGGGAGAAAAACTGTTTTTT.

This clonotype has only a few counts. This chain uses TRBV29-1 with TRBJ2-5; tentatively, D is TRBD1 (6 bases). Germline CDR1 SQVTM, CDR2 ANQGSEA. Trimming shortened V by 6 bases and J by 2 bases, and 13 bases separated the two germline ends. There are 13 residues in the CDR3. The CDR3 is CSVSGTLQETQYF. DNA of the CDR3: TGCAGCGTCTCCGGGACACTACAAGAGACCCAGTACTTC. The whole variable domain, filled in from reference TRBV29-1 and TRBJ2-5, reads SAVISQKPSRDICQRGTSLTIQCQVDSQVTMMFWYRQQPGQSLTLIATANQGSEATYESGFVIDKFPISRPNLTFSTLTVSNMSPEDSSIYLCSVSGTLQETQYFGPGTRLLVL.

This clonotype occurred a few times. As DNA, the CDR3 is TGTGCCAGCCTCTCGGGGGAAAACTATGGCTACACCTTC. Translating it yields CASLSGENYGYTF. The rearrangement links TRBV7-2 to TRBJ1-2, with D maybe TRBD1 (5 bases). Germline V gene data show CDR1 as SGHTA and CDR2 as FQGNSA. The CDR3 runs to 13 residues. The ends were cut back, 8 bases at V and 2 bases at J, with 12 bases in the middle.

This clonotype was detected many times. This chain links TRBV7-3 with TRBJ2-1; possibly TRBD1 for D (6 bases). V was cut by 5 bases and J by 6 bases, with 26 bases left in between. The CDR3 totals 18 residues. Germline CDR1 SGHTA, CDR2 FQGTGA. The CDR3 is CASSPRGLDPQGLNEQFF. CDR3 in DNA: TGTGCCAGCAGCCCCCGAGGCCTAGATCCGCAGGGGCTCAATGAGCAGTTCTTC.